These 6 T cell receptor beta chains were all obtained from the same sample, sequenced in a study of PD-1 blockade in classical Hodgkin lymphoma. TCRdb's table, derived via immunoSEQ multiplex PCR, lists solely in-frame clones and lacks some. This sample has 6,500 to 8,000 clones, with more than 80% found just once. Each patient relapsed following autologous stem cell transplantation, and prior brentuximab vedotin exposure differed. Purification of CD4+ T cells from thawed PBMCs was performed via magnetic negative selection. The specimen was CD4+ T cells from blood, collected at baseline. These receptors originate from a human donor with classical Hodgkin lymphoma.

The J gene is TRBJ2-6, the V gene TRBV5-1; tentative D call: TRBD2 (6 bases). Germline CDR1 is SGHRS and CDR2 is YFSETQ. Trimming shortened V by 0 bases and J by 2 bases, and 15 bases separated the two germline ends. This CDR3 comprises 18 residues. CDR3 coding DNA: TGCGCCAGCAGCTTGGGGGGGACTGATGATACTGGGGCCAACGTCCTGACTTTC. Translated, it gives CASSLGGTDDTGANVLTF.

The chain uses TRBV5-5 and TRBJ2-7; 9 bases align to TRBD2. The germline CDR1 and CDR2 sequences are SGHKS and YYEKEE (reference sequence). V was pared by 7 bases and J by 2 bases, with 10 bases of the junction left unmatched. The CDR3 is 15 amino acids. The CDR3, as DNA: TGTGCCAGCGGCGGGGGGACTAGCCGCACCTACGAGCAGTACTTC. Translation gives CASGGGTSRTYEQYF.

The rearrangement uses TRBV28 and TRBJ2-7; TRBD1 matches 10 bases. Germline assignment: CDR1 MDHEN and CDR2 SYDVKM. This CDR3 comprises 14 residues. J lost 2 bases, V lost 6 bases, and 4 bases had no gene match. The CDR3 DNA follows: TGTGCCAGCAGATCCGGGACAGGGGCCTACGAGCAGTACTTC. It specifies CASRSGTGAYEQYF.

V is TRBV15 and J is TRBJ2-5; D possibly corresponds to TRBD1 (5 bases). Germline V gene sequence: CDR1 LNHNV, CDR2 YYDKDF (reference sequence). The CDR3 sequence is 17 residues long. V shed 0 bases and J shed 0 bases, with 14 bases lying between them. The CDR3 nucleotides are TGTGCCACCAGCAGAGATCCCGACAGTTGGTACCAAGAGACCCAGTACTTC. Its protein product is CATSRDPDSWYQETQYF.

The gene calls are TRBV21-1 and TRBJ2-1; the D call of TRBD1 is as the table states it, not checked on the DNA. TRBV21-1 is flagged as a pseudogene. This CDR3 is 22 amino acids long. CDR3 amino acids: CASTLNIVGQTLFPRDNNEQFF. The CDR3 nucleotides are TGTGCCAGCACCCTAAATATAGTGGGACAGACATTATTCCCTCGAGATAACAATGAGCAGTTCTTC.

In DNA form, the CDR3 reads TGTGCCAGCAAGCGTTGGAATTCACCCCTCCACTTT. Translated, it gives CASKRWNSPLHF. The chain uses TRBV6-5 and TRBJ1-6; D unresolved. Germline CDR1 MNHEY, CDR2 SVGAGI. This CDR3 is 12 amino acids long. Trimming took 7 bases from V and 7 from J, leaving 8 bases between them.